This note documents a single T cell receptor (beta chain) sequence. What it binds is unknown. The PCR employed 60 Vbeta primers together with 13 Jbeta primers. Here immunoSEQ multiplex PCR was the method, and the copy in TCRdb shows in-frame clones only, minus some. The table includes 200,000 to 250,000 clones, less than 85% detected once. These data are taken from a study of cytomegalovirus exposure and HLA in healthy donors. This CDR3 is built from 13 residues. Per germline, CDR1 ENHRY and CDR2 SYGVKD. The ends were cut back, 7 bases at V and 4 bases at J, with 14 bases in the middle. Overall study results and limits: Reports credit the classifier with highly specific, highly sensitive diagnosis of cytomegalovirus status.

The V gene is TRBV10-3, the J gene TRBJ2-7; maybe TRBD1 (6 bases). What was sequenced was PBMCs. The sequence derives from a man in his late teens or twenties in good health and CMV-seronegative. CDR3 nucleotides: TGTGCCATCAATCCAGGGGTAGAGTACGAGCAGTACTTC. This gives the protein CAINPGVEYEQYF.